The clone carrying this T cell receptor (beta chain) came up many times. Its specificity is not known. The cohort's ophthalmopathy patients, a group with duration under 3 months, had a Clinical Activity Score of at least 3 and a NOSPECS grade of at least 4. These data originate in a study of T cells in Graves' hyperthyroidism and ophthalmopathy. Template material for amplifying TCR beta CDR3 regions consisted of RNA transcripts. Initially, a first-round RT-PCR of the TCR CDR3 employed the HTBI primer set. TCRdb processed the multiplex PCR reads anew with MiXCR; each CDR3 protein has one entry. The repertoire holds 490,000 or so distinct CDR3 sequences, with roughly 21% as singletons. Trimming shortened V by 0 bases and J by 8 bases, and 11 bases separated the two germline ends. The CDR3 has 14 residues. Germline CDR1 reads SGHAT; CDR2 reads FQNNGV. Study-wide results and caveats: Ophthalmopathy was distinguished from stable hyperthyroidism by 13 V-J signatures.

The chain employs TRBV11-2 and TRBJ2-4; tentative D call: TRBD1 (5 bases). The sequenced sample was blood. The sequence derives from a middle-aged man with Graves' ophthalmopathy. The chain's CDR3 is CASSLDRARDIQYF. The CDR3 region has the DNA TGTGCCAGCAGCTTAGACAGGGCAAGAGACATTCAGTACTTC.